This entry lists 12 T cell receptor beta chains sequenced from one sample in a study of cytomegalovirus exposure and HLA in healthy donors. 13 Jbeta primers and 60 Vbeta primers were used for the PCR. Profiled with immunoSEQ multiplex PCR; TCRdb holds only in-frame clones, not every one. The table shows some 150,000 clones, with more than 75% occurring only once. The source material was PBMCs. These receptors all stem from a man aged 18 to 29 in good health and CMV-seronegative.

In regard to this clone: Other DNA sequences in the same sample also yield this CDR3. The chain employs TRBV5-1 and TRBJ2-5; 10 bases match TRBD2. This CDR3 has 15 amino acids. The trim removed 4 bases at V and 5 bases at J, leaving 8 bases unmatched. CDR1 and CDR2 (germline): SGHRS, YFSETQ. The CDR3 nucleotides are TGCGCCAGCAGCCCCAGCGGGGGGGCCTCGGAGACCCAGTACTTC. This sequence encodes CASSPSGGASETQYF.

This chain joins TRBV6-6 and TRBJ2-1; possible D gene TRBD1, 6 bases. The CDR3 sequence is 13 residues long. Germline V lookup: CDR1 MNHNY, CDR2 SVGAGI (reference sequence). V lost 2 bases to trimming and J lost 7 bases, with 9 bases between them. For the CDR3, the DNA is TGTGCCAGCAGTTACAACACAGGGAATGAGCAGTTCTTC. This gives the protein CASSYNTGNEQFF.

This clone was counted only a few times. The chain employs TRBV5-4 and TRBJ2-5, with D uncertain. The closer fit of TRBJ2-7 to the DNA end suggests the J call may be wrong. This CDR3 has 15 amino acids. The V gene's germline CDR1 is SGHNT and CDR2 YYREEE (reference sequence). DNA for the CDR3: TGTGCCAGCAGCCCCACTTCTGGTAATTTCTACGAGCAGTACTTC. Residues: CASSPTSGNFYEQYF.

This clone was seen a handful of times. The chain employs TRBV10-2 and TRBJ1-1; 7 bases fit TRBD1. The trim removed 7 bases at V and 5 bases at J, leaving 13 bases unmatched. The CDR3 is 15 residues long. Germline lookup yields CDR1 WSHSY and CDR2 SAAADI. CDR3 residues: CASNDRVNSATEAFF. In DNA form, the CDR3 reads TGCGCCAGCAATGACAGGGTAAACTCTGCGACTGAAGCTTTCTTT.

The chain combines TRBV5-1 with TRBJ1-1; 10 bases are shared with TRBD1. CDR1 is SGHRS and CDR2 is YFSETQ in the germline V gene. CDR3 length: 14 residues. The V and J ends lost 4 bases and 6 bases, in that order; junction bases with no gene match: 6. DNA for the CDR3: TGCGCCAGCAGCACCCGACAGGGGGCCGCTGAAGCTTTCTTT. Its translation is CASSTRQGAAEAFF.

A single count supports this clone. The chain couples TRBV11-3 to TRBJ2-3; 9 bases align to TRBD1. The V gene's germline CDR1 is SGHNT and CDR2 YENEEA. The CDR3 consists of 15 residues. V dropped 5 bases and J dropped 3; count of bases not matched to a gene: 6. CDR3 sequence reads: CASSLRTGETDTQYF. The CDR3 DNA is TGTGCCAGCAGCCTACGGACAGGGGAAACAGATACGCAGTATTTT.

The rearrangement links TRBV9 to TRBJ2-7, with TRBD2 identical over 7 bases. The CDR3 sequence is 14 residues long. J lost 7 bases, V lost 0 bases, and 7 bases had no gene match. Germline V gene sequence: CDR1 SGDLS, CDR2 YYNGEE. In DNA, the CDR3 is TGTGCCAGCAGCGTAGATTCGGGGGGAAGGGAGCAGTACTTC. Translated: CASSVDSGGREQYF.

The rearrangement uses TRBV7-9 and TRBJ2-7, with TRBD1 matching 8 bases. Germline V gene lookup returns CDR1 SEHNR and CDR2 FQNEAQ (reference sequence). This CDR3 region has 17 residues. The trim removed 1 base at V and 5 bases at J, leaving 13 bases unmatched. The CDR3 is CASSLGRTLTGADEQYF. The CDR3 coding sequence is TGTGCCAGCAGCTTAGGTCGAACTTTGACAGGGGCTGACGAGCAGTACTTC.

The CDR3 DNA sequence: TGCGCCAGCAGCCTCCCGGCGCAGGGGGCCTATGAAAAACTGTTTTTT. Its protein is CASSLPAQGAYEKLFF. The chain couples TRBV5-1 to TRBJ1-4; TRBD1 matches 8 bases. V dropped 4 bases and J dropped 6; count of bases not matched to a gene: 11. The CDR3 has 16 residues. The germline V gene has CDR1 SGHRS and CDR2 YFSETQ.

The V and J genes are TRBV6-5 and TRBJ1-1; TRBD1 might be the D (5 bases). The CDR3 totals 14 residues. From germline, CDR1 is MNHEY and CDR2 SVGAGI. V was trimmed by 6 bases and J by 1 base, leaving 12 bases between them. CDR3 sequence: CASSRGLPNTEAFF. CDR3 bases: TGTGCCAGCAGCCGGGGACTCCCGAACACTGAAGCTTTCTTT.

This chain joins TRBV30 and TRBJ2-3, with TRBD1 matching 8 bases. Trimming took 2 bases from V and 6 from J; bases not matched to a gene: 4. CDR1 is GTSNPN and CDR2 is SVGIG in the germline V gene (reference sequence). The CDR3 totals 13 residues. The CDR3 coding sequence is TGTGCCTGGAGTCCAACAGGGGGGGATACGCAGTATTTT. Residues: CAWSPTGGDTQYF.

The J gene is TRBJ2-5, the V gene TRBV5-8; 9 bases map to TRBD1. The assigned J gene may be wrong: the sequence end matches TRBJ2-7 better. CDR1 is SGHTS and CDR2 is YDEGEE in the germline V gene. This CDR3 region has 14 residues. The CDR3 coding sequence is TGTGCCAGCAGCTTGGTGGGACAGGGTCACGAGCAGTACTTC. It is translated as CASSLVGQGHEQYF.